Following are 21 T cell receptor beta chains from one sample sequenced in a study of cytomegalovirus exposure and HLA in healthy donors. Profiling relied on immunoSEQ multiplex PCR, and the TCRdb table lists in-frame clones only, not all of them. The profile shows roughly 260,000 clones, about 87% of them singletons. The sample was PBMCs. The receptor source for this set is a man aged 18 to 29 in good health and CMV-seronegative.

The chain couples TRBV19 to TRBJ1-3; D might be TRBD1 (6 bases). Germline-derived CDR1 and CDR2 are LNHDA and SQIVND (reference sequence). The V end was cut by 5 bases, the J end by 4 bases, with 9 bases between. The CDR3 length is 13 residues. CDR3 amino acids: CASSSGAGNTIYF. The CDR3 DNA is TGTGCCAGTAGTTCAGGGGCCGGAAACACCATATATTTT.

This chain uses TRBV30 with TRBJ1-2, with D unresolved. V lost 5 bases to trimming and J lost 5 bases, with 12 bases between them. Germline CDR1 GTSNPN, CDR2 SVGIG (reference sequence). This CDR3 region has 12 residues. In DNA form, the CDR3 reads TGTGCCTGGTACACCCGGAGGTATGGCTACACCTTC. Translation gives CAWYTRRYGYTF.

The V gene is TRBV4-3, the J gene TRBJ2-7, with D possibly TRBD2 on 6 matching bases. The length of the CDR3 is 16 residues. The V end lost 0 bases, the J end lost 5 bases, and 17 bases lay between the germline ends. Germline values: CDR1 LGHNA, CDR2 YSLEER. The CDR3 loop is CASSQDLGGVSHEQYF. The CDR3 DNA sequence: TGCGCCAGCAGCCAAGATCTCGGGGGAGTAAGCCACGAGCAGTACTTC.

In its sample, this clone was seen a few times. The J gene is TRBJ2-7, the V gene TRBV27, with D possibly being TRBD2 (5 bases). V was shortened by 0 bases and J by 1 base, with 13 bases between the two germline ends. The CDR3 has 16 amino acids. Germline CDR1 reads MNHEY; CDR2 reads SMNVEV (reference sequence). The CDR3: CASSLSLSGGSYEQYF. CDR3 nucleotide sequence: TGTGCCAGCAGTTTATCTCTCTCGGGCGGGTCCTACGAGCAGTACTTC.

There are a few counts of this clone. This rearrangement joins TRBV30 to TRBJ1-6; D possibly corresponds to TRBD1 (6 bases). The ends were cut back, 4 bases at V and 7 bases at J, with 11 bases in the middle. This CDR3 has 13 amino acids. CDR1 GTSNPN and CDR2 SVGIG come from the germline V gene (reference sequence). Here the CDR3 reads CAWTGGANSPLHF. The CDR3 region has the DNA TGTGCCTGGACCGGGGGGGCCAATTCACCCCTCCACTTT.

This chain uses TRBV28 with TRBJ1-2, with 7 bases identical to TRBD1. The germline V gene has CDR1 MDHEN and CDR2 SYDVKM. This CDR3 is built from 19 residues. With V trimmed by 2 bases and J by 0 bases, 15 bases remained unmatched. For the CDR3, the DNA is TGTGCCAGCAGTTTACTCCCGTTTAACAGGGGTCGTGCTAACTATGGCTACACCTTC. Its protein product is CASSLLPFNRGRANYGYTF.

The chain combines TRBV6-4 with TRBJ2-7; perhaps TRBD1 as D (6 bases). This CDR3 is built from 13 residues. From germline, CDR1 is MRHNA and CDR2 SNTAGT. V was cut by 6 bases and J by 2 bases, with 11 bases left in between. CDR3 nucleotide sequence: TGTGCCAGCAGAGGGACATTAGCCTACGAGCAGTACTTC. Its translation is CASRGTLAYEQYF.

This clone was seen a handful of times. The V call is TRBV7-3, the J call TRBJ2-2, with D perhaps matching TRBD2 (5 bases). Trimming removed 3 bases at V and 7 bases at J, with 15 bases between. The CDR3 has 15 amino acids. Germline V gene lookup returns CDR1 SGHTA and CDR2 FQGTGA. CDR3 amino acids: CASSLMSSLVGELFF. The DNA of the CDR3 is TGTGCCAGCAGCTTGATGTCTAGCTTAGTCGGGGAGCTGTTTTTT.

The chain recombines TRBV28 with TRBJ1-2, with D maybe TRBD1 (5 bases). The germline gives CDR1 MDHEN, CDR2 SYDVKM. This CDR3 is built from 15 residues. V lost 3 bases, J lost 3 bases, and 14 bases lay in between. The CDR3 DNA reads as TGTGCCAGCAGTTTGGCGGGGGAAATTTACTATGGCTACACCTTC. Translation: CASSLAGEIYYGYTF.

The rearrangement joins TRBV5-1 to TRBJ1-6, with 7 bases that match TRBD1. V gave up 9 bases and J gave up 8 bases; unmatched junction bases: 11. This CDR3 has 14 residues. Germline CDR1 reads SGHRS; CDR2 reads YFSETQ. The CDR3 nucleotides read TGCGCCAACAAACCTGACAGGGATTATTCACCCCTCCACTTT. Protein: CANKPDRDYSPLHF.

This chain joins TRBV5-4 and TRBJ2-7, with 10 positions matching TRBD1. V lost 7 bases and J lost 3; bases outside the gene matches: 10. Germline CDR1 SGHNT, CDR2 YYREEE (reference sequence). The CDR3 has 15 amino acids. This chain's CDR3 is CASHDPGQGVYEQYF. The CDR3 coding sequence is TGTGCCAGCCATGACCCTGGACAGGGGGTCTACGAGCAGTACTTC.

This clone appeared once. The rearrangement uses TRBV28 and TRBJ2-6, with 9 bases fitting TRBD1. The trim removed 6 bases at V and 0 bases at J, leaving 9 bases unmatched. The CDR3 is made up of 18 amino acids. CDR1 is MDHEN and CDR2 is SYDVKM in the germline V gene. The CDR3 DNA sequence: TGTGCCAGCAGAGCGGGACAGGGAGGCACCTCTGGGGCCAACGTCCTGACTTTC. Protein: CASRAGQGGTSGANVLTF. Combining the CDR3 with reference TRBV28 and TRBJ2-6 gives the whole variable domain DVKVTQSSRYLVKRTGEKVFLECVQDMDHENMFWYRQDPGLGLRLIYFSYDVKMKEKGDIPEGYSVSREKKERFSLILESASTNQTSMYLCASRAGQGGTSGANVLTFGAGSRLTVL.

This clone turned up a few times. The chain employs TRBV2 and TRBJ1-6; 7 bases are a match to TRBD1. From germline, CDR1 is SNHLY and CDR2 FYNNEI. Trimming at V came to 9 bases and at J to 6 bases, leaving 2 bases not matched to a gene. This CDR3 has 12 residues. Here the CDR3 reads CARGQVNSPLHF. Written as DNA, the CDR3 is TGTGCCAGAGGACAGGTTAATTCACCCCTCCACTTT.

V is TRBV27 and J is TRBJ2-1; a possible D gene is TRBD2 (6 bases). Germline V gives CDR1 MNHEY, CDR2 SMNVEV (reference sequence). There are 15 residues in the CDR3. Between the trimmed V and J ends, which lost 2 bases and 3 bases, there was a span of 11 bases. This CDR3 reads CASSLPGERYNEQFF. CDR3 nucleotide sequence: TGTGCCAGCAGTTTACCGGGGGAGCGCTACAATGAGCAGTTCTTC.

This clone has just a few counts. The V gene is TRBV19, the J gene TRBJ2-7; no definite D call. Germline V lookup: CDR1 LNHDA, CDR2 SQIVND (reference sequence). V dropped 10 bases and J dropped 3 bases, with 13 bases sitting between them. CDR3 length: 12 residues. The CDR3 sequence: CATSRGYYEQYF. The CDR3 DNA sequence: TGTGCCACCAGTAGAGGCTACTACGAGCAGTACTTC.

This clone has a single count. The gene calls are TRBV6-1 and TRBJ1-5; D unclear. V was pared by 5 bases and J by 5 bases, with 7 bases between. This CDR3 contains 12 residues. Germline CDR1 and CDR2: MNHNS and SASEGT. The CDR3: CASSQMYQPQHF. CDR3 in DNA: TGTGCCAGCAGTCAAATGTATCAGCCCCAGCATTTT.

This clone was seen a handful of times. This sequence joins TRBV18 and TRBJ1-3; a possible D gene is TRBD1 (6 bases). This CDR3 comprises 16 residues. V shed 6 bases and J shed 0 bases, with 15 bases lying between them. Germline values: CDR1 KGHSH, CDR2 LQKENI. CDR3 bases: TGTGCCAGCTCCCAGGGGACGGTCAGCTCTGGAAACACCATATATTTT. This encodes CASSQGTVSSGNTIYF.

The V and J genes are TRBV4-3 and TRBJ1-2; tentative D call: TRBD1 (5 bases). Germline lookup yields CDR1 LGHNA and CDR2 YSLEER. There are 14 residues in the CDR3. V shed 1 base and J shed 7 bases, with 13 bases lying between them. CDR3 sequence: CASSQVTAGGGYTF. The CDR3 DNA reads as TGCGCCAGCAGCCAAGTCACTGCGGGGGGTGGCTACACCTTC.

The J gene is TRBJ2-5, the V gene TRBV15; TRBD1 is a possible D gene (5 bases). The CDR3 contains 15 residues. The germline CDR1 and CDR2 sequences are LNHNV and YYDKDF (reference sequence). The V end was cut by 5 bases, the J end by 1 base, with 14 bases between. Here the CDR3 DNA reads TGTGCCACCAGCGGACCAGGGTGGGGCCAAGAGACCCAGTACTTC. Translated: CATSGPGWGQETQYF.

The V call is TRBV29-1, the J call TRBJ1-1; a possible D gene is TRBD1 (6 bases). Germline CDR1 SQVTM, CDR2 ANQGSEA. V lost 7 bases, J lost 1 base, and 10 bases lay in between. The CDR3 consists of 12 residues. CDR3 in DNA: TGCAGCGCGCAGGGGTGGAACACTGAAGCTTTCTTT. Its translation: CSAQGWNTEAFF.

The V call is TRBV4-1, the J call TRBJ1-2; TRBD1 matches 8 bases. The CDR3 sequence is 17 residues long. CDR1 and CDR2 from the germline V gene are MGHRA and YSYEKL. The V segment lost 2 bases and the J segment 4 bases; nucleotides outside the gene matches: 12. This CDR3 reads CASSQIGGTGVTYGYTF. CDR3 coding DNA: TGCGCCAGCAGCCAAATCGGGGGGACAGGAGTTACCTATGGCTACACCTTC.